This T cell receptor (beta chain) originates from a study of molecular identifiers for immune sequencing clone quantification. The CDR3 runs to 16 residues. TCRdb independently ran MiXCR on the PCR reads; one entry per CDR3 protein. The sample consists of roughly 86,000 distinct CDR3 sequences, about 20% of them appearing once. This clonotype was seen repeatedly, ten times or more. This TCR was recovered from a human donor in good health. Some libraries in this study had Jurkat cell RNA spiked in. Sequenced sample: naive CD8+ T cells from blood, with Jurkat cell RNA spiked in. The subset is: FACS-sorted CD8+CD4-CCR7+CD45RA+ naive T cells. The gene calls are TRBV21-1 and TRBJ1-5; the table's D call TRBD1 went unverified against the DNA. TRBV21-1 is flagged as a pseudogene. CDR3 sequence reads: CASRTTGTGGRQPQHF. CDR3 bases: TGTGCCAGCAGAACCACCGGGACAGGGGGCCGGCAGCCCCAGCATTTT.